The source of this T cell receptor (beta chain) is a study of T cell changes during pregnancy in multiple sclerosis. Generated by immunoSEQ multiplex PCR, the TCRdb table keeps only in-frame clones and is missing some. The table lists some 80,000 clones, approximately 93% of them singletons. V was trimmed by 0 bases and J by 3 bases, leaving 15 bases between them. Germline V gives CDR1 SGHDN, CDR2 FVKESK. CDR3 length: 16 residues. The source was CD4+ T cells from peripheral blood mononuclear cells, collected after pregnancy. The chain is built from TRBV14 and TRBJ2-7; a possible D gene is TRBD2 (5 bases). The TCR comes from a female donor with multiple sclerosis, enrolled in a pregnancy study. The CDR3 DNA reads TGTGCCAGCAGCCAAGATCTGGCTAGCTCAGTCTACGAGCAGTACTTC. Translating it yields CASSQDLASSVYEQYF.